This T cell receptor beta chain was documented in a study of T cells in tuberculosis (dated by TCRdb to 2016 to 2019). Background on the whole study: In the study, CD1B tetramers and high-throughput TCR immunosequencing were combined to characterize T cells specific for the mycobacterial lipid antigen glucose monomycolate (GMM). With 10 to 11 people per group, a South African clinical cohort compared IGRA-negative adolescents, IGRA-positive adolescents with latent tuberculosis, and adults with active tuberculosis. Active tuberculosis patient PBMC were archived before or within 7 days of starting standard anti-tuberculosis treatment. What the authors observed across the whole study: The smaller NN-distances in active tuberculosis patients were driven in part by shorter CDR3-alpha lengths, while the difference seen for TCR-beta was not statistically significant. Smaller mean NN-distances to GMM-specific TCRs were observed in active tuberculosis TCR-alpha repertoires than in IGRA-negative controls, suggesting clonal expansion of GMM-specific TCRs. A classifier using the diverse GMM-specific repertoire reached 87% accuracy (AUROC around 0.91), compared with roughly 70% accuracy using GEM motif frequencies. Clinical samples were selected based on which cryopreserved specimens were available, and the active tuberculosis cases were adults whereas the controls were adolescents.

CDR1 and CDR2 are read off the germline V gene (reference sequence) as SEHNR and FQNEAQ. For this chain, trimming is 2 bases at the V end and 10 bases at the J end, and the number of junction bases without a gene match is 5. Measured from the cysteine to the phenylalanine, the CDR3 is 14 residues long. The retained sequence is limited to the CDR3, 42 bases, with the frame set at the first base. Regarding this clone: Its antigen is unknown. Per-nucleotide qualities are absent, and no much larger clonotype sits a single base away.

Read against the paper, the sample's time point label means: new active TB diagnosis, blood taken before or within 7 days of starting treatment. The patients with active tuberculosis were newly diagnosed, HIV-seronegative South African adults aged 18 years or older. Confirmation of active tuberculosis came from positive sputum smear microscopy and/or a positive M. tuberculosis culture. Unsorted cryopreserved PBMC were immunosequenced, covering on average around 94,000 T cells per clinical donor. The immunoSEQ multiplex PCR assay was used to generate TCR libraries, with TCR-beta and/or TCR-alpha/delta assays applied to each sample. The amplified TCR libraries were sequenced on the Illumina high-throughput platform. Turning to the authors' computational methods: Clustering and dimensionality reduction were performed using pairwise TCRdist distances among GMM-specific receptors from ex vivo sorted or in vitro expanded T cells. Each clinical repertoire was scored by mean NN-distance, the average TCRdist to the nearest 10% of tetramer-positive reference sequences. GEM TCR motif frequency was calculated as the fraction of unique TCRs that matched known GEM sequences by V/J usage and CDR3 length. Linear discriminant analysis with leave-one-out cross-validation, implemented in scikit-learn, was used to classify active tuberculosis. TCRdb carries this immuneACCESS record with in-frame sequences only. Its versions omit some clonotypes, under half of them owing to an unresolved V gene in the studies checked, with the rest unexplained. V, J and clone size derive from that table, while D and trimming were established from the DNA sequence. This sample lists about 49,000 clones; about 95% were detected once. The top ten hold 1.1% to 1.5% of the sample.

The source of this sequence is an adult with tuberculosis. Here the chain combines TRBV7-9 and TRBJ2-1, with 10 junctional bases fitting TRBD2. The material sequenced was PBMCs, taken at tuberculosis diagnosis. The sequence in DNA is TGTGCCAGCAGCTTACTAGCGGGAGACGGGGAGCAGTTCTTC. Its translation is CASSLLAGDGEQFF.